Here is one T cell receptor (beta chain) with its context. An end of the junction differs from the germline gene, which may be a read error. Extraction of RNA together with DNA used roughly 20-33 mg of unsorted bulk tissue. This entry belongs to a study of tumor-infiltrating lymphocytes in primary liver carcinoma. Study-wide context: Participating patients were men and women between 30 and 69 years old. Tumor staging was T1-T3 N0M0; sizes spanned about 4.2 to 10 cm across.

Researchers generated TCR beta cDNA from approximately 500 ng of total RNA, relying on a constant-region primer. Each TCR beta library was derived from three nested multiplex PCR rounds that employed slightly modified ARM-PCR. TRBV1-TRBV30 forward primers and a C-beta reverse primer were used in the first two PCR rounds, which each ran for 9 to 10 cycles. From the multiplex PCR reads, TCRdb called clonotypes with MiXCR, one entry per CDR3 protein. The table includes about 190,000 distinct CDR3 sequences, 85% detected once. The CDR3 spans 15 residues. Germline CDR1 reads MGHRA; CDR2 reads YSYEKL. The TCR was taken from a man aged 40-49 years with primary liver carcinoma and hepatitis B virus infection. The chain recombines TRBV4-1 with TRBJ1-5; no clear D. The sample consisted of tumor tissue from primary liver carcinoma. CDR3 nucleotide sequence: TGCGCCAGCATCCAAGATGCGGCCATCGCCCAGCCCCACCATTTT. Residues: CASIQDAAIAQPHHF.